The 9 T cell receptor beta chains below all came from one sample that was sequenced in a study of T-cell reconstitution after alpha-beta-depleted transplantation in children. The TCRbeta library was prepared with unique molecular identifiers. TCRdb independently ran MiXCR on the PCR reads; one entry per CDR3 protein. Here the sample spans some 840,000 distinct CDR3 sequences, under 20% being singletons. The sample here was PBMCs, mostly from graft donor cells, taken 360 days after TCRalphabeta/CD19-depleted stem cell transplant. The receptor set was obtained from a male patient younger than 18 who had a stem cell transplant for acute lymphoblastic leukemia, so the T cells may come from the graft donor.

The chain links TRBV24-1 to TRBJ2-5; D might be TRBD1 or TRBD2, each matching 5 bases. The V gene's germline CDR1 is KGHDR and CDR2 SFDVKD. This CDR3 contains 15 residues. Trimming shortened V by 4 bases and J by 7 bases, and 18 bases separated the two germline ends. CDR3 DNA sequence: TGTGCCACCAGTGACCTGAGGGACCCCCGTGCGACCCAGTACTTC. It specifies CATSDLRDPRATQYF.

This chain links TRBV20-1 with TRBJ2-3, with 8 bases matching TRBD2. Germline V CDR1 and CDR2: DFQATT, SNEGSKA (reference sequence). J was trimmed by 4 bases and V by 3 bases; bases with no gene match: 9. The CDR3 totals 15 residues. The CDR3 protein is CSARFGREAPDTQYF. The DNA for the CDR3 is TGCAGTGCTAGGTTTGGGCGGGAGGCCCCAGATACGCAGTATTTT.

In the case of this clonotype: One end of the junction does not line up with germline, which may come from a read error. This sequence joins TRBV4-2 and TRBJ2-3, with 11 bases that match TRBD2. The V gene's germline CDR1 is LGHNA and CDR2 YNFKEQ. This CDR3 is 16 amino acids long. The CDR3 is CAISLELAGGIDTQYF. The CDR3 nucleotides are TGTGCCATCAGCCTGGAGCTAGCGGGAGGCATAGATACGCAGTATTTT.

This clonotype has only a few counts. CDR3 loop: CASSLAAASYNEQFF. CDR3 sequence (DNA): TGTGCCAGCAGCTTGGCGGCCGCCTCCTACAATGAGCAGTTCTTC. J is TRBJ2-1 and V is TRBV7-7; the D is unclear. The CDR3 is 15 residues long. The germline CDR1 and CDR2 sequences are SSHAT and FNYEAQ (reference sequence). Trimming pared 3 bases from V and 0 bases from J, leaving 9 bases between.

This clonotype was seen many times. The V gene is TRBV29-1, the J gene TRBJ2-7; TRBD2 might be the D (5 bases). The V end lost 7 bases, the J end lost 4 bases, and 17 bases lay between the germline ends. CDR1 and CDR2 from the germline V gene are SQVTM and ANQGSEA. The CDR3 length is 13 residues. In DNA form, the CDR3 reads TGCAGCGCAGGTCTAGCCTCAGAATACGAGCAGTACTTC. The encoded protein is CSAGLASEYEQYF.

The chain joins TRBV29-1 to TRBJ2-5, with D possibly matching TRBD1 (6 bases). Trimming cost V 2 bases and J 1 base, with 8 bases left between them. CDR3 size: 13 residues. Per the germline V gene, CDR1 is SQVTM and CDR2 is ANQGSEA. CDR3 protein: CSVERTAQETQYF. Here the CDR3 DNA reads TGCAGCGTTGAAAGGACAGCCCAAGAGACCCAGTACTTC.

This clonotype was detected many times. The chain combines TRBV9 with TRBJ2-1; the D is unclear. Germline V gene sequence: CDR1 SGDLS, CDR2 YYNGEE. The V end lost 4 bases, the J end lost 4 bases, and 15 bases lay between the germline ends. The CDR3 loop spans 15 amino acids. CDR3 DNA: TGTGCCAGCAGCCCGAAGACAACCTCTTACAATGAGCAGTTCTTC. Translation gives CASSPKTTSYNEQFF.

The chain couples TRBV11-3 to TRBJ2-1, with D possibly called TRBD1 or TRBD2 (6 bases each). Germline values: CDR1 SGHNT, CDR2 YENEEA. The CDR3 is 14 residues long. With 4 bases removed from V and 5 bases from J, the gap between germline ends came to 12 bases. The DNA of the CDR3 is TGTGCCAGCAGCTCCCCGGGGGCAGACAATGAGCAGTTCTTC. Protein product: CASSSPGADNEQFF.

This clonotype was seen repeatedly, ten times or more. This chain uses TRBV29-1 with TRBJ2-7, with TRBD2 matching 9 bases. The CDR3 is 14 amino acids. The V gene end was trimmed by 2 bases and the J gene end by 5 bases; junction bases not matched to a gene: 7. Per germline, CDR1 SQVTM and CDR2 ANQGSEA. The CDR3 DNA follows: TGCAGCGTTGAATGGGCGGGAGGGCCCAACGAGCAGTACTTC. As protein: CSVEWAGGPNEQYF.